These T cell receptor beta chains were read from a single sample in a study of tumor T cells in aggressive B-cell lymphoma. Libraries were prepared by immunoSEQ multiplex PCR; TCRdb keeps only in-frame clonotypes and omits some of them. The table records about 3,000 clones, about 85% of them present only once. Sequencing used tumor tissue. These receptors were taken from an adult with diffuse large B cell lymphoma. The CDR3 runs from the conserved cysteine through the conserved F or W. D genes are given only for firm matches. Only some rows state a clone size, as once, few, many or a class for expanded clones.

cdr3_nt: TGCGCCAGCAGCTCCGCCCGGACAGGGGGCCAGAACGAGCAGTACTTC
cdr3_aa: CASSSARTGGQNEQYF
clone_size: -
j_call: TRBJ2-7
d_call: TRBD1
v_call: TRBV5-1

cdr3_nt: TGCGCCAGCACCGAGGGGGCCTTGAACACTGAAGCTTTCTTT
cdr3_aa: CASTEGALNTEAFF
clone_size: -
j_call: TRBJ1-1
d_call: TRBD1
v_call: TRBV5-1

cdr3_nt: TGTGCCAGCATCCAAAAAGGGAGGACGCGGCCCTACGAGCAGTACTTC
cdr3_aa: CASIQKGRTRPYEQYF
clone_size: once
j_call: TRBJ2-7
d_call: -
v_call: TRBV21-1

cdr3_nt: TGTGCCAGCTCACCGGCAGGGGCGGACACCGGGGAGCTGTTTTTT
cdr3_aa: CASSPAGADTGELFF
clone_size: -
j_call: TRBJ2-2
d_call: -
v_call: TRBV18

cdr3_nt: TGTGCCAGCAGCAGGAATCAGCCCCAGCATTTT
cdr3_aa: CASSRNQPQHF
clone_size: -
j_call: TRBJ1-5
d_call: -
v_call: TRBV6-5

cdr3_nt: TGCGCCAGCAGCTGGGCGGAGGACTATGGCTACACCTTC
cdr3_aa: CASSWAEDYGYTF
clone_size: -
j_call: TRBJ1-2
d_call: -
v_call: TRBV4-3

cdr3_nt: TGTGCCAGCAGCCTTACAGATTTTAGATCACCCCTCCACTTT
cdr3_aa: CASSLTDFRSPLHF
clone_size: -
j_call: TRBJ1-6
d_call: -
v_call: TRBV6-5

cdr3_nt: TGTGCCAGTAAGCGGGCCTTGCCGGGAGAGACCCAGTACTTC
cdr3_aa: CASKRALPGETQYF
clone_size: -
j_call: TRBJ2-5
d_call: -
v_call: TRBV19

cdr3_nt: TGTGCCAGCAGTCAGGACAGAAATATGAACACTGAAGCTTTCTTT
cdr3_aa: CASSQDRNMNTEAFF
clone_size: few
j_call: TRBJ1-1
d_call: -
v_call: TRBV6-1

cdr3_nt: TGTGCCAGCAGACCACTAGCGTTCAAGGAGGATACGCAGTATTTT
cdr3_aa: CASRPLAFKEDTQYF
clone_size: -
j_call: TRBJ2-3
d_call: TRBD2
v_call: TRBV27

cdr3_nt: TGTGCCAGCAGCTTGGACAGGGTAAACACCATATATTTT
cdr3_aa: CASSLDRVNTIYF
clone_size: -
j_call: TRBJ1-3
d_call: TRBD1
v_call: TRBV7-6

cdr3_nt: TGTGCCAGCAGTTATGGACAGGGTGCCAATGAGCAGTTCTTC
cdr3_aa: CASSYGQGANEQFF
clone_size: -
j_call: TRBJ2-1
d_call: TRBD1
v_call: TRBV6-5

cdr3_nt: TGCGCCTCGGAGGGCACAGACTATGGCTACACCTTC
cdr3_aa: CASEGTDYGYTF
clone_size: -
j_call: TRBJ1-2
d_call: -
v_call: TRBV2

cdr3_nt: TGTGCCAGCAGGTCCGGGACTAGCGTAGGGGAGACCCAGTACTTC
cdr3_aa: CASRSGTSVGETQYF
clone_size: few
j_call: TRBJ2-5
d_call: TRBD2
v_call: TRBV27

cdr3_nt: TGCGCCAGCTACTCCTGGGACTTTCTAAGCACCGGGGAGCTGTTTTTT
cdr3_aa: CASYSWDFLSTGELFF
clone_size: -
j_call: TRBJ2-2
d_call: -
v_call: TRBV10-2

cdr3_nt: TGCGCCAGCAGCTTGGTTGGAGGTAATTACGAGCAGTACTTC
cdr3_aa: CASSLVGGNYEQYF
clone_size: -
j_call: TRBJ2-7
d_call: -
v_call: TRBV5-1

cdr3_nt: TGTGCCACCAGCATTGACAGGGGGACGGCCGAGCAGTACTTC
cdr3_aa: CATSIDRGTAEQYF
clone_size: -
j_call: TRBJ2-7
d_call: TRBD1
v_call: TRBV15

cdr3_nt: TGCAGCGTTGACCTAGCGGGGGGGCGCGAGCAGTACTTC
cdr3_aa: CSVDLAGGREQYF
clone_size: -
j_call: TRBJ2-7
d_call: TRBD2
v_call: TRBV29-1

cdr3_nt: TGTGCCTGCGCAGGGGGCCTAACTGGAAACACCATATATTTT
cdr3_aa: CACAGGLTGNTIYF
clone_size: few
j_call: TRBJ1-3
d_call: TRBD1
v_call: TRBV30

cdr3_nt: TGTGCCAGCAGCCTGACAGGCGGCACTGAAGCTTTCTTT
cdr3_aa: CASSLTGGTEAFF
clone_size: -
j_call: TRBJ1-1
d_call: -
v_call: TRBV14

cdr3_nt: TGTGCCACCAGGGACTGGGCCTATGGCTACACCTTC
cdr3_aa: CATRDWAYGYTF
clone_size: -
j_call: TRBJ1-2
d_call: -
v_call: TRBV19

cdr3_nt: TGCGCCAGCAGTTCCGTAAAAAGGACAGGGGCCCAAGAGACCCAGTACTTC
cdr3_aa: CASSSVKRTGAQETQYF
clone_size: -
j_call: TRBJ2-5
d_call: TRBD1
v_call: TRBV10-1

cdr3_nt: TGTGCCAGCAGCTTAGGCCCAGGGGCAGTAAACATTCAGTACTTC
cdr3_aa: CASSLGPGAVNIQYF
clone_size: -
j_call: TRBJ2-4
d_call: -
v_call: TRBV7-9

cdr3_nt: TGTGCCACCAGCAGCTTACAGGTTATCGAGCAGTTCTTC
cdr3_aa: CATSSLQVIEQFF
clone_size: -
j_call: TRBJ2-1
d_call: -
v_call: TRBV15

cdr3_nt: TGTGCCGGGCGGGCAACTAATGAAAAACTGTTTTTT
cdr3_aa: CAGRATNEKLFF
clone_size: -
j_call: TRBJ1-4
d_call: -
v_call: TRBV2

cdr3_nt: TGTGCCGCAGGCCCCGGCTTGAACACCGGGGAGCTGTTTTTT
cdr3_aa: CAAGPGLNTGELFF
clone_size: -
j_call: TRBJ2-2
d_call: -
v_call: TRBV2

cdr3_nt: TGTGCCAGCACTACGGACAGGCGTGGTGCTGGAAACACCATATATTTT
cdr3_aa: CASTTDRRGAGNTIYF
clone_size: -
j_call: TRBJ1-3
d_call: TRBD1
v_call: TRBV2

cdr3_nt: TGTGCCTGGAGTGCCCTAGCGGGGTTTAAGCAGTACTTC
cdr3_aa: CAWSALAGFKQYF
clone_size: -
j_call: TRBJ2-7
d_call: TRBD2
v_call: TRBV30

cdr3_nt: TGCGCCAGCGAACTAGCGGGGGGGCCTGCCGATACGCAGTATTTT
cdr3_aa: CASELAGGPADTQYF
clone_size: -
j_call: TRBJ2-3
d_call: TRBD2
v_call: TRBV5-1

cdr3_nt: TGTGCCATCAGGAGGGACAGGGGGCAGGTTGAGCAGTACTTC
cdr3_aa: CAIRRDRGQVEQYF
clone_size: -
j_call: TRBJ2-7
d_call: TRBD1
v_call: TRBV10-3

cdr3_nt: TGTGCCAGCAGCGACCAGGGGGGCGCGGATGGCTACACCTTC
cdr3_aa: CASSDQGGADGYTF
clone_size: -
j_call: TRBJ1-2
d_call: TRBD1
v_call: TRBV6-5

cdr3_nt: TGTGCCAGCAGCTTGGGCCCCGGGCCCCAGCATTTT
cdr3_aa: CASSLGPGPQHF
clone_size: -
j_call: TRBJ1-5
d_call: -
v_call: TRBV5-4

cdr3_nt: TGTGCTAGTGGTCCCTCAGAGACCCAGTACTTC
cdr3_aa: CASGPSETQYF
clone_size: -
j_call: TRBJ2-5
d_call: -
v_call: TRBV12-5

cdr3_nt: TGTGCCGGGGGACAGGGGCTATCTGGAAACACCATATATTTT
cdr3_aa: CAGGQGLSGNTIYF
clone_size: -
j_call: TRBJ1-3
d_call: TRBD1
v_call: TRBV30

cdr3_nt: TGTGCCGGGGCTAAGGTCTACACCTTC
cdr3_aa: CAGAKVYTF
clone_size: -
j_call: TRBJ1-2
d_call: -
v_call: TRBV6-1

cdr3_nt: TGTGCCAGCAGCTTTCCCGCAGCGGGGGGGCCGGTCACAGATACGCAGTATTTT
cdr3_aa: CASSFPAAGGPVTDTQYF
clone_size: -
j_call: TRBJ2-3
d_call: TRBD2
v_call: TRBV7-2

cdr3_nt: TGTGCCAGCTCAGAATCCCCTAACCCCGGTGGCGGCTGGGGCTACACCTTC
cdr3_aa: CASSESPNPGGGWGYTF
clone_size: -
j_call: TRBJ1-2
d_call: -
v_call: TRBV11-2

cdr3_nt: TGTGCCAGCAGCGAGCAGGGAAACCCTGGAAACACCATATATTTT
cdr3_aa: CASSEQGNPGNTIYF
clone_size: -
j_call: TRBJ1-3
d_call: -
v_call: TRBV9

cdr3_nt: TGTGCCAGTAGGGAGACAGGTGCTGGCTACACCTTC
cdr3_aa: CASRETGAGYTF
clone_size: -
j_call: TRBJ1-2
d_call: -
v_call: TRBV19

cdr3_nt: TGCGCCAGCAGCCCCTGGACAGGCATCTACGAGCAGTACTTC
cdr3_aa: CASSPWTGIYEQYF
clone_size: -
j_call: TRBJ2-7
d_call: TRBD1
v_call: TRBV23-1

cdr3_nt: TGTGCCAGTAGTATCAGGGGTGAAAAACTGTTTTTT
cdr3_aa: CASSIRGEKLFF
clone_size: -
j_call: TRBJ1-4
d_call: -
v_call: TRBV19

cdr3_nt: TGTGCCAGCAGCAGAGGTGGGTCTCCGGGAGGTGAGCAGTTCTTC
cdr3_aa: CASSRGGSPGGEQFF
clone_size: -
j_call: TRBJ2-1
d_call: TRBD2
v_call: TRBV7-2